Reported below is one TCR beta chain. No antigen is known for it. The source of the sample is a study of response to subunit inactivated influenza vaccine. Whole-study findings and limits: It was the authors' suggestion that each seasonal influenza vaccination recruits few new T cells.

The CDR3 totals 14 residues. V was clipped by 6 bases and J by 3 bases, with 15 bases between them. The germline gives CDR1 DFQATT, CDR2 SNEGSKA (reference sequence). TCRdb re-analysed the RT-PCR reads in MiXCR, keeping a single row per CDR3 protein. The table lists about 780,000 distinct CDR3 sequences, 15% to 20% of them singletons. The specimen was PBMCs from blood, collected roughly 5 days after vaccination. This rearrangement joins TRBV20-1 to TRBJ1-5, with TRBD1 as a possible D gene (5 bases). The clonotype was recovered from a man aged 50-59 years who received an inactivated influenza vaccine. Here the CDR3 reads CSALPPRDNQPQHF. For the CDR3, the DNA is TGCAGTGCACTCCCTCCCAGGGACAATCAGCCCCAGCATTTT.